The 23 T cell receptor beta chains given below trace back to one sample, sequenced in a study of identical twins. MiXCR, run by TCRdb on the 5' RACE reads, gives a single entry per CDR3 protein. Here the sample spans approximately 530,000 distinct CDR3 sequences, about 20% being singletons. These same data were also listed under a study on yellow fever vaccine responses in identical twins.

Material: CD4+ T cells sorted from blood. The origin of the receptors is a woman under 30 in good health.

Only one count was recorded for this clonotype. The CDR3 here is CASRSNGLAEKETQYF. DNA of the CDR3: TGTGCCAGCAGGAGCAACGGACTAGCGGAAAAAGAGACCCAGTACTTC. The V call is TRBV12-3 or TRBV12-4, the J call TRBJ2-5; 10 nucleotides agree with TRBD2. The CDR3 runs 16 residues. Germline trimming cut 6 bases from V and 3 bases from J; bases unmatched to any gene: 10.

The chain joins TRBV7-9 to TRBJ2-1, with 8 bases that match TRBD2. The CDR3 contains 16 residues. Losses at the gene ends were 4 bases for V and 8 bases for J; bases not matched to a gene: 13. Germline lookup yields CDR1 SEHNR and CDR2 FQNEAQ (reference sequence). This chain's CDR3 is CASSSRSREGFDEQFF. Written as DNA, the CDR3 is TGTGCCAGCAGCTCCCGAAGTCGGGAGGGGTTTGATGAGCAGTTCTTC.

The genes are TRBV27 and TRBJ1-1; perhaps TRBD1 as D (5 bases). The CDR3 has 15 amino acids. Trimming cost V 2 bases and J 5 bases, with 15 bases left between them. CDR1 MNHEY and CDR2 SMNVEV come from the germline V gene (reference sequence). The DNA for the CDR3 is TGTGCCAGCAGTTTACGTAAAGGGGTCATGACTGAAGCTTTCTTT. Amino acids: CASSLRKGVMTEAFF.

This clonotype came up many times. The V gene is TRBV11-2, the J gene TRBJ2-6; the D is unclear. There are 15 residues in the CDR3. V dropped 2 bases and J dropped 0 bases, with 5 bases sitting between them. Looked up from germline, CDR1 is SGHAT and CDR2 is FQNNGV. The CDR3 coding sequence is TGTGCCAGCAGCTTATCCGACTCTGGGGCCAACGTCCTGACTTTC. Residues: CASSLSDSGANVLTF.

This clonotype was detected a few times. The chain links TRBV28 to TRBJ2-1; maybe TRBD1 (6 bases). The CDR3 has 13 residues. V gave up 7 bases and J gave up 6 bases, with 13 bases separating them. CDR1 is MDHEN and CDR2 is SYDVKM in the germline V gene. CDR3 sequence reads: CASIGKGVNEQFF. In nucleotides, the CDR3 is TGTGCCAGCATAGGGAAGGGGGTCAATGAGCAGTTCTTC.

This clonotype showed up just a few times. The chain recombines TRBV20-1 with TRBJ2-2, with TRBD2 matching over 7 bases. Trimming removed 1 base from V and 5 bases from J; junction bases left unmatched: 10. Germline V lookup: CDR1 DFQATT, CDR2 SNEGSKA (reference sequence). The CDR3 extends over 16 amino acids. The CDR3 is CSARASGASGTGELFF. In DNA form, the CDR3 reads TGCAGTGCTAGAGCCTCCGGGGCTAGCGGTACCGGGGAGCTGTTTTTT.

The V call is TRBV6-2 or TRBV6-3, the J call TRBJ2-5, with 9 bases aligning to TRBD2. Germline V CDR1 and CDR2: MNHEY, SVGEGT. This CDR3 spans 16 amino acids. J lost 4 bases, V lost 4 bases, and 10 bases had no gene match. CDR3: CASSLTRGGVGETQYF. DNA of the CDR3: TGTGCCAGCAGTTTAACTCGCGGGGGGGTTGGAGAGACCCAGTACTTC.

The genes are TRBV29-1 and TRBJ2-2, with TRBD1 as a possible D gene (5 bases). This CDR3 comprises 14 residues. In germline, CDR1 is SQVTM, CDR2 ANQGSEA. V was pared by 7 bases and J by 0 bases, with 12 bases between. CDR3 residues: CSASTVANTGELFF. For the CDR3, the DNA is TGCAGCGCCTCGACAGTAGCGAACACCGGGGAGCTGTTTTTT.

This chain uses TRBV19 with TRBJ1-5; D ambiguous. V was cut by 7 bases and J by 1 base, with 8 bases left in between. This CDR3 comprises 13 residues. CDR1 and CDR2 from the germline V gene are LNHDA and SQIVND (reference sequence). The CDR3 DNA is TGTGCCAGTAATGACTTGAGCAATCAGCCCCAGCATTTT. Its protein product is CASNDLSNQPQHF.

This clonotype was seen only a few times. The rearrangement uses TRBV7-3 and TRBJ2-1; 7 nucleotides line up with TRBD2. Germline V CDR1 and CDR2: SGHTA, FQGTGA. The CDR3 runs to 15 residues. With 4 bases clipped from V and 6 bases from J, the junction kept 9 bases outside the gene matches. The CDR3 sequence: CASSSPGLRGNEQFF. The CDR3 DNA follows: TGTGCCAGCAGCTCGCCGGGACTACGAGGCAATGAGCAGTTCTTC.

The chain recombines TRBV5-5 with TRBJ2-7; the match to TRBD2 covers 7 bases. This CDR3 has 14 amino acids. V shed 4 bases, J shed 5 bases, and the junction held 9 bases outside the gene matches. The germline V gene has CDR1 SGHKS and CDR2 YYEKEE (reference sequence). The CDR3 DNA is TGTGCCAGCAGCGGGGGGGGTATTGGCCACGAGCAGTACTTC. Encoded protein: CASSGGGIGHEQYF.

This rearrangement joins TRBV7-2 to TRBJ2-1, with TRBD2 as a possible D gene (7 bases). CDR1 SGHTA and CDR2 FQGNSA come from the germline V gene. V lost 3 bases, J lost 2 bases, and 14 bases lay in between. The CDR3 length is 16 residues. This chain's CDR3 is CASSFLWGGAYNEQFF. CDR3 nucleotide sequence: TGTGCCAGCAGCTTCCTGTGGGGGGGCGCCTACAATGAGCAGTTCTTC.

V is TRBV11-1 and J is TRBJ2-1; TRBD2 is a possible D gene (6 bases). Looked up from germline, CDR1 is SGHAT and CDR2 is FQDESV (reference sequence). The V and J ends lost 4 bases and 0 bases respectively, with 25 bases between them. The CDR3 has 20 amino acids. The CDR3 DNA follows: TGTGCCAGCAGCTCTACACGCGGGATGATGATTCAAAGCTCCTACAATGAGCAGTTCTTC. The encoded protein is CASSSTRGMMIQSSYNEQFF. Supplemented by reference TRBV11-1 and TRBJ2-1, the full variable domain reads EAEVAQSPRYKITEKSQAVAFWCDPISGHATLYWYRQILGQGPELLVQFQDESVVDDSQLPKDRFSAERLKGVDSTLKIQPAELGDSAMYLCASSSTRGMMIQSSYNEQFFGPGTRLTVL.

This clonotype has only a few counts. This sequence joins TRBV20-1 and TRBJ2-3; TRBD2 matches 12 bases. Germline V gene lookup returns CDR1 DFQATT and CDR2 SNEGSKA (reference sequence). The length of the CDR3 is 15 residues. Germline trimming cut 6 bases from V and 0 bases from J; bases unmatched to any gene: 4. The chain's CDR3 is CSAPTSGSSTDTQYF. In DNA form, the CDR3 reads TGCAGTGCCCCGACTAGCGGGAGTAGCACAGATACGCAGTATTTT.

This clonotype showed up just a few times. The genes are TRBV7-9 and TRBJ2-7; TRBD2 matches 11 bases. The CDR3 contains 17 residues. V lost 7 bases and J lost 1; bases outside the gene matches: 12. CDR1 and CDR2 from the germline V gene are SEHNR and FQNEAQ (reference sequence). CDR3 residues: CASTSPLLAGVSYEQYF. The CDR3 DNA reads as TGTGCCAGCACCTCCCCCCTACTAGCGGGAGTTTCCTACGAGCAGTACTTC.

This clonotype was observed at least ten times. This chain links TRBV5-1 with TRBJ2-1; a weak D match, TRBD2 (5 bases). The CDR3 length is 12 residues. Germline CDR1 reads SGHRS; CDR2 reads YFSETQ. Trimming left V 4 bases short and J 7 bases short, with 9 bases between. The chain's CDR3 is CASSQTRNEQFF. DNA of the CDR3: TGCGCCAGCAGCCAAACTAGGAATGAGCAGTTCTTC.

The gene calls are TRBV5-5 and TRBJ2-7; 8 bases map to TRBD1. V trimming: 4 bases; J trimming: 5 bases; junction bases outside the gene matches: 11. The CDR3 spans 15 residues. From germline, CDR1 is SGHKS and CDR2 YYEKEE (reference sequence). This CDR3 is CASSRVLGQVHEQYV. The DNA for the CDR3 is TGTGCCAGCAGCAGGGTCCTGGGACAGGTCCACGAGCAGTACGTC.

This clonotype occurred a few times. V is TRBV20-1 and J is TRBJ2-1, with 7 bases lining up with TRBD2. The V segment lost 1 base and the J segment 7 bases; nucleotides outside the gene matches: 4. The CDR3 consists of 13 residues. The germline CDR1 and CDR2 sequences are DFQATT and SNEGSKA (reference sequence). Written as DNA, the CDR3 is TGCAGTGCTAGAGTGGCGGGAGTGAATGAGCAGTTCTTC. This codes for CSARVAGVNEQFF.

This clonotype was seen a handful of times. This chain links TRBV4-1 with TRBJ2-5; a possible D gene is TRBD1 (5 bases). The CDR3 has 15 amino acids. CDR1 and CDR2 (germline): MGHRA, YSYEKL. Trimming took 3 bases from V and 1 from J, leaving 12 bases between them. The CDR3, as DNA: TGCGCCAGCAGCCAGCTTACAGGATTCCAAGAGACCCAGTACTTC. As protein: CASSQLTGFQETQYF.

This clonotype was detected a few times. V and J are TRBV7-3 and TRBJ2-2; 8 bases align to TRBD2. The CDR3 covers 18 residues. From germline, CDR1 is SGHTA and CDR2 FQGTGA. V was clipped by 4 bases and J by 8 bases; unmatched bases: 18. This CDR3 reads CASSSLGSGGRISGELFF. Here the CDR3 DNA reads TGTGCCAGCAGCTCCCTGGGGTCGGGAGGGAGGATTTCTGGGGAGCTGTTTTTT.

This clonotype has just a few counts. The chain joins TRBV20-1 to TRBJ1-2; D remains unclear. Germline values: CDR1 DFQATT, CDR2 SNEGSKA (reference sequence). The CDR3 is 13 amino acids. V lost 6 bases and J lost 0, with 11 bases in between. DNA of the CDR3: TGCAGTGCCCCCTTCTCGTCTAACTATGGCTACACCTTC. It specifies CSAPFSSNYGYTF.

This CDR3 reads CASSLRRGRYVSSYEQYF. CDR3 sequence (DNA): TGTGCCAGCAGCTTAAGGCGCGGGAGGTATGTTAGCTCCTACGAGCAGTACTTC. The chain carries TRBV13 and TRBJ2-7; 8 nucleotides agree with TRBD2. The CDR3 sequence is 18 residues long. The germline CDR1 and CDR2 sequences are PRHDT and FYEKMQ (reference sequence). After removal of 2 bases from V and 0 bases from J, the junction contained 12 bases not matched to a gene.

This clonotype came up a few times. The chain employs TRBV7-9 and TRBJ2-7; no firm D call. There are 12 residues in the CDR3. CDR1 and CDR2 (germline): SEHNR, FQNEAQ (reference sequence). Trimming pared 1 base from V and 6 bases from J, leaving 7 bases between. The CDR3 nucleotides read TGTGCCAGCAGCTTAGGGCCGGGCGAGCAGTACTTC. It yields the protein CASSLGPGEQYF. Based on the CDR3 plus reference TRBV7-9 and TRBJ2-7, the full variable domain is DTGVSQNPRHKITKRGQNVTFRCDPISEHNRLYWYRQTLGQGPEFLTYFQNEAQLEKSRLLSDRFSAERPKGSFSTLEIQRTEQGDSAMYLCASSLGPGEQYFGPGTRLTVT.